The 21 T cell receptor beta chains below were found in one sample sequenced in a study of a mutant IDH1 vaccine in newly diagnosed glioma. Documented time point: week 35, safety follow-up. Every single dose of the vaccine, 300 ug of mutant IDH1 20-mer peptide, came with topical imiquimod. Their cognate antigens are unknown. Using immunoSEQ multiplex PCR, the repertoire was profiled, and TCRdb retains in-frame clones only, with some absent. The table records tens of thousands of clones, roughly 68% of them present only once. Sample: PBMCs, taken from a glioma patient whose treatment included an IDH1 peptide vaccine. These receptors all stem from a man aged 50 or older with glioma.

This chain links TRBV21-1 with TRBJ2-7; the D call TRBD2 from the table was never checked on the DNA. TRBV21-1 is classified as a pseudogene. This CDR3 has 13 amino acids. The CDR3 DNA is TGTGCCAGCAGGAGCCCTCCCTCGGACGAGCAGTACTTC. It translates to CASRSPPSDEQYF.

The rearrangement uses TRBV5-1 and TRBJ2-6; D is unresolved. With 4 bases removed from V and 4 bases from J, the gap between germline ends came to 12 bases. Germline lookup yields CDR1 SGHRS and CDR2 YFSETQ. The CDR3 is 15 residues long. CDR3 coding DNA: TGCGCCAGCAGCGAGGTCGCAGAGGGGGCCAACGTCCTGACTTTC. Encoded protein: CASSEVAEGANVLTF.

V gene TRBV10-3 combines with J gene TRBJ2-2; the D gene could be TRBD1 or TRBD2 (6 bases each). Germline values: CDR1 ENHRY, CDR2 SYGVKD. There are 15 residues in the CDR3. Trimming shortened V by 6 bases and J by 3 bases, and 14 bases separated the two germline ends. The CDR3 loop reads CAISSRGADTGELFF. Here the CDR3 DNA reads TGTGCCATCAGCTCAAGGGGGGCGGACACCGGGGAGCTGTTTTTT.

The J gene is TRBJ1-3, the V gene TRBV9; TRBD1 might be the D (5 bases). The V gene's germline CDR1 is SGDLS and CDR2 YYNGEE. V was shortened by 0 bases and J by 3 bases, with 13 bases between the two germline ends. The CDR3 extends over 16 amino acids. The CDR3 nucleotides read TGTGCCAGCAGCGTAGGTGAGGGGAAGGGTGGAAACACCATATATTTT. Translating it yields CASSVGEGKGGNTIYF.

The gene calls are TRBV5-6 and TRBJ1-1, with D perhaps TRBD1 (5 bases). The CDR3 totals 14 residues. Trimming removed 5 bases at V and 4 bases at J, with 15 bases between. Germline V gene sequence: CDR1 SGHDT, CDR2 YYEEEE. CDR3 coding DNA: TGTGCCAGCAGTTTGTCCTTGGGGGGCACTGAAGCTTTCTTT. This sequence encodes CASSLSLGGTEAFF.

The rearrangement joins TRBV2 to TRBJ1-1; D is uncertain. Germline CDR1 is SNHLY and CDR2 is FYNNEI. The CDR3 has 12 amino acids. The V end lost 5 bases, the J end lost 7 bases, and 11 bases lay between the germline ends. CDR3 sequence (DNA): TGTGCCAGCAGTCTACCGACAAGTGAAGCTTTCTTT. Its protein product is CASSLPTSEAFF.

CDR3 sequence (DNA): TGTGCCTGGACAGTCAATTCCTACGAGCAGTACTTC. Amino acids: CAWTVNSYEQYF. The rearrangement joins TRBV30 to TRBJ2-7; no firm D call. The CDR3 is 12 residues long. V was shortened by 4 bases and J by 1 base, with 8 bases between the two germline ends. Looked up from germline, CDR1 is GTSNPN and CDR2 is SVGIG (reference sequence).

The chain has TRBV5-1 and TRBJ1-1, with 9 bases matching TRBD1. The CDR3 is 15 amino acids. Germline loops: CDR1 SGHRS, CDR2 YFSETQ. The V and J ends lost 5 bases and 1 base, in that order; junction bases with no gene match: 6. The CDR3 DNA reads as TGCGCCAGCAGTTCAGGACAGGGGAGGAACACTGAAGCTTTCTTT. Protein product: CASSSGQGRNTEAFF. Looking up the rest from reference TRBV5-1 and TRBJ1-1 gives the full variable domain: KAGVTQTPRYLIKTRGQQVTLSCSPISGHRSVSWYQQTPGQGLQFLFEYFSETQRNKGNFPGRFSGRQFSNSRSEMNVSTLELGDSALYLCASSSGQGRNTEAFFGQGTRLTVV.

The V and J genes are TRBV25-1 and TRBJ2-3; D possibly corresponds to TRBD2 (5 bases). CDR1 is MGHDK and CDR2 is SYGVNS in the germline V gene. V lost 4 bases and J lost 0, with 14 bases in between. The CDR3 loop spans 16 amino acids. The CDR3: CASSGAGRASTDTQYF. The CDR3 DNA reads as TGTGCCAGCAGTGGGGCCGGGCGGGCTAGCACAGATACGCAGTATTTT. The variable domain in full, with the rest retrieved from reference TRBV25-1 and TRBJ2-3, is EADIYQTPRYLVIGTGKKITLECSQTMGHDKMYWYQQDPGMELHLIHYSYGVNSTEKGDLSSESTVSRIRTEHFPLTLESARPSHTSQYLCASSGAGRASTDTQYFGPGTRLTVL.

The chain combines TRBV7-8 with TRBJ1-6, with a possible D match to TRBD1 (5 bases). Germline loops: CDR1 SGHVS, CDR2 FQNEAQ. This CDR3 contains 15 residues. Trimming took 4 bases from V and 8 from J, leaving 15 bases between them. The CDR3 region has the DNA TGTGCCAGCAGCTCCCGAGAGGGGATTCATTCACCCCTCCACTTT. This codes for CASSSREGIHSPLHF.

This chain connects TRBV27 to TRBJ2-7; weak D call: TRBD1 (5 bases). The CDR3 has 13 residues. Trimming left V 6 bases short and J 2 bases short, with 11 bases between. Per the germline V gene, CDR1 is MNHEY and CDR2 is SMNVEV (reference sequence). This chain's CDR3 is CASSLQETYEQYF. In DNA form, the CDR3 reads TGTGCCAGCAGCCTACAGGAGACCTACGAGCAGTACTTC.

The V gene is TRBV7-2, the J gene TRBJ1-1; D uncertain. Germline CDR1 and CDR2: SGHTA and FQGNSA. The CDR3 is 13 amino acids. Trimming left V 5 bases short and J 5 bases short, with 12 bases between. The CDR3 DNA reads as TGTGCCAGCAGCGTGGACGGAAGGACTGAAGCTTTCTTT. It encodes CASSVDGRTEAFF.

V gene TRBV4-1 combines with J gene TRBJ1-4; no firm D call. The V end lost 5 bases, the J end lost 8 bases, and 18 bases lay between the germline ends. The CDR3 is 15 residues long. Germline V lookup: CDR1 MGHRA, CDR2 YSYEKL. CDR3 sequence: CASSDATADTEKLFF. DNA for the CDR3: TGCGCCAGCAGCGATGCTACAGCTGACACAGAAAAACTGTTTTTT.

This clone was seen just once. For the CDR3, the DNA is TGTGCCAGCAGCTTAGGAAATGGGGAGCAGTACTTC. It is translated as CASSLGNGEQYF. The chain has TRBV7-9 and TRBJ2-7; D gene uncertain. Germline CDR1 and CDR2: SEHNR and FQNEAQ (reference sequence). The length of the CDR3 is 12 residues. Trimming removed 1 base from V and 7 bases from J, with 8 bases in between. Looking up the rest from reference TRBV7-9 and TRBJ2-7 gives the full variable domain: DTGVSQNPRHKITKRGQNVTFRCDPISEHNRLYWYRQTLGQGPEFLTYFQNEAQLEKSRLLSDRFSAERPKGSFSTLEIQRTEQGDSAMYLCASSLGNGEQYFGPGTRLTVT.

J is TRBJ1-5 and V is TRBV4-2, with D maybe TRBD1 (5 bases). This CDR3 is 15 amino acids long. In germline, CDR1 is LGHNA, CDR2 YNFKEQ. The V gene lost 4 bases and the J gene lost 3 bases, with 13 bases spanning the gap. The CDR3 is CASSRGGEFNQPQHF. CDR3 nucleotides: TGTGCCAGCAGCCGGGGGGGGGAGTTCAATCAGCCCCAGCATTTT.

The chain uses TRBV6-6 and TRBJ2-7; 7 nucleotides match TRBD1. CDR1 is MNHNY, CDR2 SVGAGI, per germline (reference sequence). This CDR3 comprises 13 residues. After removal of 8 bases from V and 2 bases from J, the junction contained 6 bases not matched to a gene. CDR3 bases: TGTGCCAGCGTTGGGGGACAGACCTACGAGCAGTACTTC. This encodes CASVGGQTYEQYF.

This chain uses TRBV6-1 with TRBJ1-1; no reliable D call. Germline V gene lookup returns CDR1 MNHNS and CDR2 SASEGT. The CDR3 contains 15 residues. V lost 3 bases and J lost 1, with 12 bases in between. CDR3 sequence: CASSDVGVANTEAFF. CDR3 sequence (DNA): TGTGCCAGCAGTGATGTTGGGGTTGCGAACACTGAAGCTTTCTTT.

The chain has TRBV5-4 and TRBJ1-1; TRBD1 agrees at 8 bases. The germline V gene encodes CDR1 SGHNT and CDR2 YYREEE (reference sequence). V was clipped by 2 bases and J by 4 bases; unmatched bases: 7. The CDR3 totals 15 residues. The CDR3 sequence: CASSFDLQGGTEAFF. Written as DNA, the CDR3 is TGTGCCAGCAGCTTCGATTTACAGGGGGGCACTGAAGCTTTCTTT. The variable domain in full, completed from reference TRBV5-4 and TRBJ1-1, reads ETGVTQSPTHLIKTRGQQVTLRCSSQSGHNTVSWYQQALGQGPQFIFQYYREEENGRGNFPPRFSGLQFPNYSSELNVNALELDDSALYLCASSFDLQGGTEAFFGQGTRLTVV.

This chain joins TRBV13 and TRBJ2-7; no clear D. The length of the CDR3 is 13 residues. Germline lookup yields CDR1 PRHDT and CDR2 FYEKMQ (reference sequence). With 5 bases removed from V and 1 base from J, the gap between germline ends came to 9 bases. The CDR3 bases are TGTGCCAGCAGCCCTCTCAGGTCCTACGAGCAGTACTTC. Protein sequence: CASSPLRSYEQYF.

The chain carries TRBV5-6 and TRBJ1-5; 9 bases line up with TRBD1. Germline CDR1 reads SGHDT; CDR2 reads YYEEEE. There are 16 residues in the CDR3. After removal of 4 bases from V and 0 bases from J, the junction contained 5 bases not matched to a gene. The DNA of the CDR3 is TGTGCCAGCAGCCCTCGGACAGGGGCTAGCAATCAGCCCCAGCATTTT. Residues: CASSPRTGASNQPQHF.

This clone was counted a few times. V and J are TRBV18 and TRBJ1-3, with TRBD1 identical over 7 bases. The junction had 4 bases not matched to a gene; V was cut back by 5 bases and J by 0 bases. CDR1 and CDR2 (germline): KGHSH, LQKENI. The CDR3 loop spans 15 amino acids. The CDR3 spells CASSVRQGSGNTIYF. CDR3 sequence (DNA): TGTGCCAGCTCAGTGCGACAGGGCTCTGGAAACACCATATATTTT.